This TCR beta chain emerged from a study of cytomegalovirus exposure and HLA in healthy donors. Regarding the study as a whole: Rare TCR sequences dominated, though some public TCRs recurred in many donors. The authors excluded some V segments, including TRBV6-2 and TRBV6-3, as indistinguishable. Highly shared variants forming one cluster were likely a sequencing artifact.

Notes on this clone: No antigen is known for it.

A multiplex PCR was run with 60 Vbeta primers and 13 Jbeta primers. In the source study's methods: Approximately 87 million unique TCR beta chains, roughly 11 million shared, were counted in a later analysis. The table came from immunoSEQ multiplex PCR; TCRdb's copy has only in-frame clones and leaves some out. The DNA was the basis for D and trimming; V, J and clone size are from that table. Of approximately 110,000 clones detected, 70% to 80% appear once; the ten largest clones hold roughly 3%. Looked up from germline, CDR1 is SGHTA and CDR2 is FQGTGA. CDR3 length equals 14 residues. Trimming shortened V by 5 bases and J by 7 bases, and 15 bases separated the two germline ends.

This chain connects TRBV7-3 to TRBJ2-1; D ambiguous. The sample was PBMCs. This receptor was taken from a woman in her late teens or twenties in good health and CMV-seropositive. Here the CDR3 reads CASSTPGLGNEQFF. CDR3 bases: TGTGCCAGCAGCACTCCTGGTCTAGGAAATGAGCAGTTCTTC.